This paragraph covers one T cell receptor beta chain sequence. Antigen specificity is unknown. This entry is derived from a study of T cell responses to AZD1222 COVID-19 vaccine. Study at large: Timing groups of about 4 and about 12 weeks for second doses were pooled.

The protocol was immunoSEQ multiplex PCR, while the TCRdb copy is restricted to in-frame clones and leaves out a portion. The table shows 25,000 to 30,000 clones, with 75% to 90% occurring only once. Study-level findings and limits: Only a handful of AZD1222 recipients were seropositive at baseline. At 160-218 and 743-854, vaccine-associated CD4 TCRs were dominant, and they spanned spike.

Trimming removed 5 bases from V and 7 bases from J, with 12 bases in between. Germline V gene sequence: CDR1 SGHVS, CDR2 FQNEAQ. The CDR3 spans 12 residues. The chain uses TRBV7-8 and TRBJ2-7, with unresolved D. The source of this sequence is an adult in good health. This sample comprised peripheral blood, obtained on day 0 of AZD1222 vaccination. The CDR3 region is CASSLPPGEQYF. CDR3 nucleotide sequence: TGTGCCAGCAGCCTCCCCCCTGGGGAGCAGTACTTC. The variable domain in full, completed from reference TRBV7-8 and TRBJ2-7, reads GAGVSQSPRYKVAKRGQDVALRCDPISGHVSLFWYQQALGQGPEFLTYFQNEAQLDKSGLPSDRFFAERPEGSVSTLKIQRTQQEDSAVYLCASSLPPGEQYFGPGTRLTVT.